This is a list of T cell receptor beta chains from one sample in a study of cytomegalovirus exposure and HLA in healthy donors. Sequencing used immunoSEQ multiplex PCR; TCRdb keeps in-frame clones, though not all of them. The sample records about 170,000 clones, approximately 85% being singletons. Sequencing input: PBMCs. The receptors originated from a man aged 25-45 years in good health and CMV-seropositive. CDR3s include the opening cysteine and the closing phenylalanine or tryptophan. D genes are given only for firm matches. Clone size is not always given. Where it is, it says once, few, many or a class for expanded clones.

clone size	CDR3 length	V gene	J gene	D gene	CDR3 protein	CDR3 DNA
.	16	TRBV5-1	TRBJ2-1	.	CASSLDQGLAYNEQFF	TGCGCCAGCAGCTTGGATCAGGGCTTGGCCTACAATGAGCAGTTCTTC
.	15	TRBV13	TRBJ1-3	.	CASSLGAYSGNTIYF	TGTGCCAGCAGCTTAGGGGCATACTCTGGAAACACCATATATTTT
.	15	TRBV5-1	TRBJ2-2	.	CASSYTGFAAGELFF	TGCGCCAGCAGCTATACAGGGTTCGCCGCCGGGGAGCTGTTTTTT
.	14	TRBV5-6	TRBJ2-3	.	CASSGGLSRDTQYF	TGTGCCAGCAGCGGGGGACTGAGCCGGGATACGCAGTATTTT
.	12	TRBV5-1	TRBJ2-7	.	CASSGGTYEQYF	TGCGCCAGCAGCGGGGGCACCTACGAGCAGTACTTC
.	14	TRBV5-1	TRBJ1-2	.	CASSLFGEDYGYTF	TGCGCCAGCAGCTTGTTCGGGGAGGACTATGGCTACACCTTC
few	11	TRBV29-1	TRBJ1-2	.	CSVVGGYGYTF	TGCAGCGTTGTAGGCGGTTATGGCTACACCTTC
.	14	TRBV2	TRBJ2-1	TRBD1	CASSTDRGDNEQFF	TGTGCCAGCAGTACCGACAGGGGGGACAATGAGCAGTTCTTC
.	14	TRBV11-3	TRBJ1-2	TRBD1	CASSPGTGRYGYTF	TGTGCCAGCAGCCCCGGGACAGGGCGCTATGGCTACACCTTC
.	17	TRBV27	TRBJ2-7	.	CASSLSTQGPIPYEQYF	TGTGCCAGCAGTTTATCGACCCAGGGGCCGATACCCTACGAGCAGTACTTC
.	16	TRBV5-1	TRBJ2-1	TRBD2	CASSPRGLAGYNEQFF	TGCGCCAGCAGCCCGAGGGGGCTAGCGGGGTACAATGAGCAGTTCTTC
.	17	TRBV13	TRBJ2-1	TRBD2	CASSLPRAAGSYNEQFF	TGTGCCAGCAGCCTCCCCCGGGCAGCGGGAAGTTACAATGAGCAGTTCTTC
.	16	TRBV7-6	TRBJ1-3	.	CASSFGTFSSGNTIYF	TGTGCCAGCAGCTTTGGCACGTTCAGCTCTGGAAACACCATATATTTT
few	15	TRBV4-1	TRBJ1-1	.	CASSQVKTGNTEAFF	TGCGCCAGCAGCCAAGTGAAGACAGGTAACACTGAAGCTTTCTTT
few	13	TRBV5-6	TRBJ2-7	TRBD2	CSSGRSVVGEQYF	TGCTCTAGCGGGAGGTCCGTAGTGGGCGAGCAGTACTTC
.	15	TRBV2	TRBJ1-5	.	CASSEISSGDQPQHF	TGTGCCAGCAGTGAAATTAGTTCGGGGGATCAGCCCCAGCATTTT
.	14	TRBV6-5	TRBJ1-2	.	CASRYSRTFDGYTF	TGTGCCAGCAGGTACTCCAGGACATTCGATGGCTACACCTTC
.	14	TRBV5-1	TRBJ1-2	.	CASKPWTANYGYTF	TGCGCCAGCAAACCCTGGACAGCTAACTATGGCTACACCTTC
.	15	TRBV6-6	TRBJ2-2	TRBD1	CASSSGQGNTGELFF	TGTGCCAGCAGCTCGGGACAGGGTAACACCGGGGAGCTGTTTTTT
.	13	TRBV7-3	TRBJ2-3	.	CASSPRSPDTQYF	TGTGCCAGCAGCCCCAGGTCGCCGGATACGCAGTATTTT
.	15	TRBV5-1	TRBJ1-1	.	CASSLESRDGGPAFF	TGCGCCAGCAGCTTGGAGTCGCGGGACGGAGGCCCCGCTTTCTTT
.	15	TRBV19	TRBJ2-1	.	CASNPGLDSYNEQFF	TGTGCCAGTAATCCGGGACTGGACTCCTACAATGAGCAGTTCTTC
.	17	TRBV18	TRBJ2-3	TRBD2	CASSLSLTSASGDTQYF	TGTGCCAGCTCACTTTCATTGACTAGCGCCTCAGGGGATACGCAGTATTTT
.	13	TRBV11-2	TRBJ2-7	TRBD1	CASSPGTAYEQYF	TGTGCCAGCAGCCCCGGGACAGCCTACGAGCAGTACTTC
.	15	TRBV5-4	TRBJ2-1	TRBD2	CASSLAGGTYNEQFF	TGTGCCAGCAGCTTGGCGGGAGGGACCTACAATGAGCAGTTCTTC
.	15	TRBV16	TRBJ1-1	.	CASSPLRTRNTEAFF	TGTGCCAGCAGCCCTCTGCGGACAAGGAACACTGAAGCTTTCTTT
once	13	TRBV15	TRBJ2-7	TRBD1	CATGTGQVYEQYF	TGTGCCACCGGGACGGGACAGGTATACGAGCAGTACTTC